The sequence of this T cell receptor beta chain was determined in a study of cytomegalovirus exposure and HLA in healthy donors. The PCR employed 60 Vbeta primers together with 13 Jbeta primers. TCRdb keeps only in-frame clones here, not all; method: immunoSEQ multiplex PCR. The sample records over 60,000 clones, around 75% being singletons. The ends lost 6 bases at V and 10 bases at J; junction bases unmatched: 19. The CDR3 consists of 16 residues. The germline gives CDR1 MDHEN, CDR2 SYDVKM. General observations from the study: According to a later analysis, most TCR beta chains associated with CMV appeared HLA-restricted.

As regards this clone: The antigen is unknown.

The sequence was obtained from a woman aged 25 to 39 in good health and CMV-seropositive. V gene TRBV28 combines with J gene TRBJ2-3, with TRBD2 matching 7 bases. Sequenced: PBMCs. As DNA, the CDR3 is TGTGCCAGCAGCTCCGGACTAGATCGTGGGGGTTTGGCGCAGTATTTT. Encoded protein: CASSSGLDRGGLAQYF.